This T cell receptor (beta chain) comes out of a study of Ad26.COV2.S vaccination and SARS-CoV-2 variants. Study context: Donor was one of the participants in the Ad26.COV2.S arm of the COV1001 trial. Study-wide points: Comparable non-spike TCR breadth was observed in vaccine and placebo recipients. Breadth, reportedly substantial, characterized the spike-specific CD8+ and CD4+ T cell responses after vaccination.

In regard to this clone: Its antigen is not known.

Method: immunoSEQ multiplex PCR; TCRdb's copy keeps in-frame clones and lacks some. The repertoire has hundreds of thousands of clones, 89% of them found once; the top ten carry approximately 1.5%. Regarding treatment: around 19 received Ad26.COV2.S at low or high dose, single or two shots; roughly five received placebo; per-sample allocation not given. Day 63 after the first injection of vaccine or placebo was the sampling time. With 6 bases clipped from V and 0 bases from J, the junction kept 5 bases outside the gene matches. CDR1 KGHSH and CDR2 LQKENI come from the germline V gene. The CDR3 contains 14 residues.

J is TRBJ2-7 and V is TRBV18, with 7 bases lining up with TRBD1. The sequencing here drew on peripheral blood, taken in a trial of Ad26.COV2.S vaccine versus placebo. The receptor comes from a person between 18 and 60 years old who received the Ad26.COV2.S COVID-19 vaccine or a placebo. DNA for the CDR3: TGTGCCAGCTCCCCAGGACAGGCCTCCTACGAGCAGTACTTC. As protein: CASSPGQASYEQYF.